The following is a T cell receptor beta chain sequence with its context. This entry comes from a study of blood T cell repertoires in COVID-19. Unmatched junction bases numbered 12, after V lost 5 bases and J lost 1 base. The CDR3 runs to 18 residues. Germline V gives CDR1 SEHNR, CDR2 FQNEAQ (reference sequence). Cohort 3 donors were reported recovered after two negative PCRs, clearance, or symptom resolution. In the study's own analysis: Amplification of reference gene primers was used by the study to estimate nucleated cell counts. Profiled with immunoSEQ multiplex PCR; TCRdb holds only in-frame clones, not every one. The V and J calls and the clone size are those of that table, but D and trimming were determined from the DNA. The sample shows more than 350,000 clones, roughly nine tenths of them seen only once.

Sequenced input: PBMCs or T cells enriched from blood (not recorded which). The chain links TRBV7-9 to TRBJ1-4; TRBD1 matches at 8 bases. The receptor's source is a man aged 18 to 30 who had recovered from COVID-19. This chain's CDR3 is CASSLSGTGIGTNEKLFF. CDR3 coding DNA: TGTGCCAGCAGCCTCTCCGGGACAGGCATAGGAACTAATGAAAAACTGTTTTTT.